The 8 T cell receptor beta chains presented below share a single source sample, sequenced in a study of tumor-infiltrating lymphocytes in primary liver carcinoma. Blood RNA was derived from unsorted whole blood, and germline DNA was extracted too. Using a constant-region primer together with ProtoScript II reverse transcriptase, TCR beta cDNA was made from approximately 0.55 ug of total RNA. Each TCR beta library was derived from three nested multiplex PCR rounds that employed slightly modified ARM-PCR. Each of the first two PCR rounds ran around 10 cycles with TRBV1-TRBV30 forward and C-beta reverse primers. TCRdb called the multiplex PCR reads again in MiXCR, with one record for every CDR3 protein. Here the sample spans almost 200,000 distinct CDR3 sequences, less than 65% being singletons. The sample taken for sequencing was peripheral blood. These receptor sequences come from a woman aged 60-75 years with primary liver carcinoma and hepatitis B virus infection.

In its sample, this clonotype was seen many times. The rearrangement links TRBV11-3 to TRBJ2-4; D ambiguous. Germline V lookup: CDR1 SGHNT, CDR2 YENEEA. The V end lost 5 bases, the J end lost 1 base, and 9 bases lay between the germline ends. This CDR3 has 14 amino acids. The CDR3 DNA reads TGTGCCAGCAGCGGGGTAATGGCCAAAAACATTCAGTACTTC. Amino acids: CASSGVMAKNIQYF. The entire variable domain, with the rest obtained from reference TRBV11-3 and TRBJ2-4, is as follows: EAGVVQSPRYKIIEKKQPVAFWCNPISGHNTLYWYLQNLGQGPELLIRYENEEAVDDSQLPKDRFSAERLKGVDSTLKIQPAELGDSAVYLCASSGVMAKNIQYFGAGTRLSVL.

The chain joins TRBV30 to TRBJ2-3; 8 bases agree with TRBD2. CDR1 is GTSNPN, CDR2 SVGIG, per germline (reference sequence). J gave up 5 bases and V 0 bases, and 1 base lay outside the gene matches. This CDR3 has 13 amino acids. The CDR3 loop is CAWSVGRGDTQYF. Here the CDR3 DNA reads TGTGCCTGGAGTGTCGGGAGGGGAGATACGCAGTATTTT.

A single count supports this clonotype. The J gene is TRBJ2-1, the V gene TRBV11-2; 9 positions match TRBD2. Germline values: CDR1 SGHAT, CDR2 FQNNGV. The CDR3 is 19 amino acids. J lost 3 bases, V lost 5 bases, and 17 bases had no gene match. The CDR3 is CASSLRHISGLAVYNEQFF. The DNA of the CDR3 is TGTGCCAGCAGCCTGCGCCACATTTCGGGACTAGCAGTCTACAATGAGCAGTTCTTC.

This clonotype was found many times. The chain links TRBV12-3 or TRBV12-4 to TRBJ2-1, with 10 bases fitting TRBD2. V lost 7 bases and J lost 4; bases outside the gene matches: 7. The CDR3 has 15 amino acids. CDR3 bases: TGTGCCAGCATCAATGGACTAGCGGCTTACAATGAGCAGTTCTTC. Translation gives CASINGLAAYNEQFF.

This rearrangement joins TRBV5-6 to TRBJ2-7; D may be TRBD2 (5 bases). This CDR3 region has 16 residues. Germline lookup yields CDR1 SGHDT and CDR2 YYEEEE. Trimming stripped 5 bases from V and 0 bases from J, with 18 bases between. The CDR3 region has the DNA TGTGCCAGCAGATTCGGAGGTGGTAGCCTCTCCTACGAGCAGTACTTC. Translation: CASRFGGGSLSYEQYF.

Points on this clonotype: With a much larger clone just one base away, this may be a read error. The chain employs TRBV28 and TRBJ2-1; TRBD2 agrees at 12 bases. The germline V gene encodes CDR1 MDHEN and CDR2 SYDVKM. The CDR3 runs to 16 residues. CDR3 sequence reads: CTSRARLAGGKNEQFF. The DNA of the CDR3 is TGTACCAGCAGGGCCCGGCTAGCGGGAGGGAAGAATGAGCAGTTCTTC.

This clonotype has at least ten counts. V and J are TRBV10-1 and TRBJ2-1; D unclear. In germline, CDR1 is WNHNN, CDR2 SYGVQD (reference sequence). Trimming shortened V by 3 bases and J by 6 bases, and 18 bases separated the two germline ends. The CDR3 contains 16 residues. The CDR3 nucleotides read TGCGCCAGCAGTGATAGGAAAAGCACCCTGAGCAATGAGCAGTTCTTC. Amino acids: CASSDRKSTLSNEQFF.

This clonotype was seen a single time. This clone may be a read error of a much larger clone one base away. The chain carries TRBV6-1 and TRBJ2-5; possible D gene TRBD1, 6 bases. With 1 base removed from V and 5 bases from J, the gap between germline ends came to 20 bases. The CDR3 has 17 residues. CDR1 and CDR2 from the germline V gene are MNHNS and SASEGT. The CDR3 spells CASSEGFLRGSMETQYF. CDR3 bases: TGTGCCAGCAGTGAAGGGTTCCTGAGGGGGTCCATGGAGACCCAGTACTTC.